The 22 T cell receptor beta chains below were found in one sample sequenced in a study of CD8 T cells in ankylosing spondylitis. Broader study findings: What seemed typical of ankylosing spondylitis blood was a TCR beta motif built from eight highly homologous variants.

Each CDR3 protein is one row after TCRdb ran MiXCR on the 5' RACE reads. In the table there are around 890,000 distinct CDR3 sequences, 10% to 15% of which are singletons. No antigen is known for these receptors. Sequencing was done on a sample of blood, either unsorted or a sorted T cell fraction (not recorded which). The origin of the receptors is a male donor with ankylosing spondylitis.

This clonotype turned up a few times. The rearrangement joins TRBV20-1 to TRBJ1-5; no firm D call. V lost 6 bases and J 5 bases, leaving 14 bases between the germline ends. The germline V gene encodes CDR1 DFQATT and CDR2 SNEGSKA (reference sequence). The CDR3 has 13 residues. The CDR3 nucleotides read TGCAGTGCCTTCCAAGGGTTCGATCAGCCCCAGCATTTT. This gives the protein CSAFQGFDQPQHF.

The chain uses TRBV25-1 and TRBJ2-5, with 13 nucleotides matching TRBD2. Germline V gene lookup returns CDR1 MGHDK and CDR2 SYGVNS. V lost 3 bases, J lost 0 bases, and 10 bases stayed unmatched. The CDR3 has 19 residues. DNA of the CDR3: TGTGCCAGCAGTGAGTGGACTAGCGGGAGTCTGCAGTACCAAGAGACCCAGTACTTC. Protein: CASSEWTSGSLQYQETQYF.

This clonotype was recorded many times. The CDR3 nucleotides are TGCAGCGTCGGGGCCCGGGACGAGCAGTACTTC. It translates to CSVGARDEQYF. This chain uses TRBV29-1 with TRBJ2-7, with D perhaps assigned TRBD1 or TRBD2 (5 bases each). Trimming pared 6 bases from V and 5 bases from J, leaving 11 bases between. Germline V gives CDR1 SQVTM, CDR2 ANQGSEA. The CDR3 is made up of 11 amino acids.

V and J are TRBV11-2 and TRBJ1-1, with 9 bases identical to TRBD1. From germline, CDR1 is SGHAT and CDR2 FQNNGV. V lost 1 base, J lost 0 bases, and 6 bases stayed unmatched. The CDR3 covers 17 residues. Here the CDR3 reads CASSLGTGTGMNTEAFF. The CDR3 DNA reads TGTGCCAGCAGCTTAGGGACCGGGACAGGGATGAACACTGAAGCTTTCTTT. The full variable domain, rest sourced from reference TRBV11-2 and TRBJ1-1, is EAGVAQSPRYKIIEKRQSVAFWCNPISGHATLYWYQQILGQGPKLLIQFQNNGVVDDSQLPKDRFSAERLKGVDSTLKIQPAKLEDSAVYLCASSLGTGTGMNTEAFFGQGTRLTVV.

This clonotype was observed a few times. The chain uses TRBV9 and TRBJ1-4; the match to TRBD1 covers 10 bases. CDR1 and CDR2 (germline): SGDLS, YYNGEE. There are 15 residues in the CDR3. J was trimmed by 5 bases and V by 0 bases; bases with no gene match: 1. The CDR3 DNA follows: TGTGCCAGCAGCGTAGGGGACAGGGGAAATGAAAAACTGTTTTTT. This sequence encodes CASSVGDRGNEKLFF.

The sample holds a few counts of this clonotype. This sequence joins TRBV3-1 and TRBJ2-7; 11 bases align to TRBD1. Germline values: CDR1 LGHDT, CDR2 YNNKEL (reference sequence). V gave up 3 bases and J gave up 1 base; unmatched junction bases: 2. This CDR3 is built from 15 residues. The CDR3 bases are TGTGCCAGCAGCCAGGGGACAGGGGGATCCTACGAGCAGTACTTC. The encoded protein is CASSQGTGGSYEQYF.

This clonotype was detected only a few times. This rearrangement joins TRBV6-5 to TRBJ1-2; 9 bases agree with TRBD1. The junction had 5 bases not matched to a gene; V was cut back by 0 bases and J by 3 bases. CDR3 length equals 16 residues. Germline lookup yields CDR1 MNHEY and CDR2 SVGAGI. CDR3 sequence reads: CASSYSRTGDYYGYTF. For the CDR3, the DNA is TGTGCCAGCAGTTACTCTAGGACAGGGGACTACTATGGCTACACCTTC.

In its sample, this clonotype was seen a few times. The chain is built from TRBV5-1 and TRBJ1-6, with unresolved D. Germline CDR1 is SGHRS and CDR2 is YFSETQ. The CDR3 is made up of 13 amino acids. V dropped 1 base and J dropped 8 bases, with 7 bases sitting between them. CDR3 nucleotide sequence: TGCGCCAGCAGCTTGACAGAGCATTCACCCCTCCACTTT. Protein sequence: CASSLTEHSPLHF.

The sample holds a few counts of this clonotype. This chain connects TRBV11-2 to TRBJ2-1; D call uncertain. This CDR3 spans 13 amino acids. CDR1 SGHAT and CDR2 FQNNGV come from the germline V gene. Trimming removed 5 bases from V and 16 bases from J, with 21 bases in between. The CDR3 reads CASSPTRTPQLFF. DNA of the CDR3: TGTGCCAGCAGCCCAACCCGGACGCCACAGCTATTCTTC.

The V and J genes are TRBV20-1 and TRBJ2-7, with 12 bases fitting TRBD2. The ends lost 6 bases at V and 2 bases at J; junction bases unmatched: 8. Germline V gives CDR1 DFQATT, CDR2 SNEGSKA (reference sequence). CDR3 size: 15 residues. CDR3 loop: CSANNRLAGAYEQYF. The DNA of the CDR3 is TGCAGTGCCAATAACCGACTAGCGGGAGCCTACGAGCAGTACTTC.

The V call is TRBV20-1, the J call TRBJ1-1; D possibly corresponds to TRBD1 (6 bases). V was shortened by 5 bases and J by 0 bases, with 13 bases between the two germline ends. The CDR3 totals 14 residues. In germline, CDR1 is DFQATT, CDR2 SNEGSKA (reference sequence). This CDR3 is CSAVYGTLNTEAFF. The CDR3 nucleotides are TGCAGTGCTGTCTACGGGACACTGAACACTGAAGCTTTCTTT.

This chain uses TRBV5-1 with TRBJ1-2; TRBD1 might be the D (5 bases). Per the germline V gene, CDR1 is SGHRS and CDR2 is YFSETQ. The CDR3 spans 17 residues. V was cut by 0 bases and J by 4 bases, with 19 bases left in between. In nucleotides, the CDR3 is TGCGCCAGCAGCTTGGGACCTACTGACCCTGACAGCTATGGCTACACCTTC. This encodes CASSLGPTDPDSYGYTF. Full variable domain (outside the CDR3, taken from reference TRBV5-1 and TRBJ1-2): KAGVTQTPRYLIKTRGQQVTLSCSPISGHRSVSWYQQTPGQGLQFLFEYFSETQRNKGNFPGRFSGRQFSNSRSEMNVSTLELGDSALYLCASSLGPTDPDSYGYTFGSGTRLTVV.

In DNA, the CDR3 is TGTGCCAGCAGCTCCCGGGACCCCTACGAGCAGTACTTC. The encoded protein is CASSSRDPYEQYF. V gene TRBV7-8 combines with J gene TRBJ2-7; TRBD1 or TRBD2 may be the D gene (5 bases each). The CDR3 runs 13 residues. Trimming took 4 bases from V and 2 from J, leaving 9 bases between them. Germline values: CDR1 SGHVS, CDR2 FQNEAQ.

CDR3 DNA: TGTGCCATCAGTCGGACTAGCGGGGGCCTCGATACGCAGTATTTT. Its translation: CAISRTSGGLDTQYF. The genes are TRBV10-3 and TRBJ2-3; 13 nucleotides agree with TRBD2. The CDR3 covers 15 residues. CDR1 ENHRY and CDR2 SYGVKD come from the germline V gene. The ends lost 5 bases at V and 6 bases at J; junction bases unmatched: 5.

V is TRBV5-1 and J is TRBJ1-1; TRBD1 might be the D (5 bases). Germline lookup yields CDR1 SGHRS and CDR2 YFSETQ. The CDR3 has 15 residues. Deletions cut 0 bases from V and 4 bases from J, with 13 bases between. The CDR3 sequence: CASSLEPVRGTEAFF. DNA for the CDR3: TGCGCCAGCAGCTTGGAACCGGTAAGGGGCACTGAAGCTTTCTTT.

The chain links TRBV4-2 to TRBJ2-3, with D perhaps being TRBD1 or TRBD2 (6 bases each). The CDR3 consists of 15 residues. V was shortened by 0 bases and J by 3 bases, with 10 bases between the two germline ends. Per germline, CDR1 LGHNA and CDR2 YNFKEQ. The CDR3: CASSQDPGATDTQYF. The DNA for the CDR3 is TGTGCCAGCAGCCAAGATCCGGGGGCAACAGATACGCAGTATTTT.

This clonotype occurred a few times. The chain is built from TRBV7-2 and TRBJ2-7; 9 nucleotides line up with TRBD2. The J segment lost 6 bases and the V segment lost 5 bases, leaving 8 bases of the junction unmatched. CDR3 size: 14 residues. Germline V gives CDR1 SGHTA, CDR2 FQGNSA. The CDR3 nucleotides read TGTGCCAGCAGCCATAGCGGGAGACTCGGCGAGCAGTACTTC. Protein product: CASSHSGRLGEQYF.

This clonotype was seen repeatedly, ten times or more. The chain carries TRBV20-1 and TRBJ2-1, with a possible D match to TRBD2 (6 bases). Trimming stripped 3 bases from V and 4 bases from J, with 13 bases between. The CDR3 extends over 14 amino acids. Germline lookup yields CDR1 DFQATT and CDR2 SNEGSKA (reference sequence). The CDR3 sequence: CSASEGTEYNEQFF. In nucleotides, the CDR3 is TGCAGTGCTAGCGAAGGGACTGAATACAATGAGCAGTTCTTC.

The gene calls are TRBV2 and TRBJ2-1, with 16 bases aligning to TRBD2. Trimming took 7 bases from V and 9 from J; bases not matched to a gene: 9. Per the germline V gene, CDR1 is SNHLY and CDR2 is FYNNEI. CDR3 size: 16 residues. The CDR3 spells CASTEGLAGGVTEQFF. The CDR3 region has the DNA TGTGCCAGCACCGAGGGACTAGCGGGAGGGGTCACTGAGCAGTTCTTC.

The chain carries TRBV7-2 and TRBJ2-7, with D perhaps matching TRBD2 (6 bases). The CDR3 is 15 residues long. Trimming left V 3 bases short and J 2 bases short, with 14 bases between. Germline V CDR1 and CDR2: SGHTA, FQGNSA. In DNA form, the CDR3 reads TGTGCCAGCAGCTTCCCTGGCGGGGCTACCTACGAGCAGTACTTC. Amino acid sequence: CASSFPGGATYEQYF.

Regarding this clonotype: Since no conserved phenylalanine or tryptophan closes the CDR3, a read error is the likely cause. The CDR3 here is CASRGGQGVQVSGELFI. CDR3 bases: TGTGCCAGCAGGGGGGGACAGGGGGTCCAAGTATCCGGGGAGCTGTTTATT. The rearrangement links TRBV27 to TRBJ2-2, with 11 nucleotides matching TRBD1. Losses at the gene ends were 6 bases for V and 6 bases for J; bases not matched to a gene: 12. The CDR3 loop spans 17 amino acids. CDR1 MNHEY and CDR2 SMNVEV come from the germline V gene (reference sequence).

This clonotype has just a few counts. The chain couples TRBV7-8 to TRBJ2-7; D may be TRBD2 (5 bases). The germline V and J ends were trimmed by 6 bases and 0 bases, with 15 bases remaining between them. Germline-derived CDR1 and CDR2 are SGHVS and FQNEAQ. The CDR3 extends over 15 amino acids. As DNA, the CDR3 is TGTGCCAGCAGTCAGACCCGTAGCGACTCCTACGAGCAGTACTTC. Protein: CASSQTRSDSYEQYF.